This entry concerns a single TCR beta chain. Its target is not known. The CDR3 spans 19 residues. V lost 0 bases, J lost 1 base, and 5 bases stayed unmatched. Germline V lookup: CDR1 LNHDA, CDR2 SQIVND (reference sequence). These data originate in a study of shared clonotypes between healthy human individuals. Here immunoSEQ multiplex PCR was the method, and the copy in TCRdb shows in-frame clones only, minus some. The sample lists under 2,000,000 clones, about 94% seen once, with 1.2% in the top ten. General observations from the study: Estimated richness was generally greater in naive than memory subsets. The genetic and exposure-history diversity represented was limited by few donors. It was only blood that was sampled, and tissue repertoires likely differ.

CD8 cells classed as naive were CD45RO-negative and positively selected for CCR7, excluding terminally differentiated effector memory CD45RA+ cells. The sequence was obtained from a man between 18 and 29 years old in good health. The chain recombines TRBV19 with TRBJ2-2, with 13 bases identical to TRBD2. Sequences were obtained from naive CD8+ T cells sorted from blood. The CDR3 DNA reads TGTGCCAGTAGTATAGATCCCGGGACTAGCGGGGTGAACACCGGGGAGCTGTTTTTT. Its protein is CASSIDPGTSGVNTGELFF.